These T cell receptor beta chains were read from a single sample in a study of OX40 agonist ivuxolimab in advanced cancers. Sequencing was performed with immunoSEQ multiplex PCR; in TCRdb, only in-frame clones are kept and a portion is missing. The sample has about 20,000 clones, 85% to 90% seen once. Specimen: CD4+ or CD8+ T cells sorted from blood, collected in a trial of the OX40 agonist ivuxolimab. The source of these receptors is an adult with an advanced solid tumor such as melanoma, head and neck, liver or kidney cancer. Both conserved end residues are part of each CDR3. The D gene is left open where the match is weak. The size of a clone is reported for some rows only, either as once, few or many, or as a class for expanded clones.

cdr3_length j_call v_call clone_size d_call cdr3_aa cdr3_nt
11 TRBJ1-1 TRBV6-1 once NA CASSELQEAFF TGTGCCAGCAGTGAACTACAAGAAGCTTTCTTT
13 TRBJ2-3 TRBV19 once NA CASSGHSTDTQYF TGTGCCAGTAGTGGCCATAGCACAGATACGCAGTATTTT
17 TRBJ1-2 TRBV2 NA NA CASSEAGDGALYYGYTF TGTGCCAGCAGTGAAGCGGGGGACGGAGCCCTGTACTATGGCTACACCTTC
11 TRBJ2-2 TRBV5-4 NA NA CASSFGRELFF TGTGCCAGCAGCTTTGGACGGGAGCTGTTTTTT
13 TRBJ2-7 TRBV4-1 once NA CASSQERTYEQYF TGCGCCAGCAGCCAAGAGCGGACCTACGAGCAGTACTTC
17 TRBJ2-3 TRBV5-1 NA NA CASSLGTILTSTDTQYF TGCGCCAGCAGCTTGGGGACAATACTAACTAGCACAGATACGCAGTATTTT
15 TRBJ2-7 TRBV19 NA NA CASSPEWGGLYEQYF TGTGCCAGTAGTCCGGAGTGGGGGGGCCTCTACGAGCAGTACTTC
19 TRBJ1-6 TRBV2 NA NA CASSQDIRAYSSYNSPLHF TGTGCCAGCAGCCAGGACATAAGGGCTTACAGCTCCTATAATTCACCCCTCCACTTT
17 TRBJ2-6 TRBV5-1 once NA CASSPRAVGSGANVLTF TGCGCCAGCAGCCCTAGAGCGGTTGGCTCTGGGGCCAACGTCCTGACTTTC
16 TRBJ1-1 TRBV5-5 NA NA CASSSPVQPQNTEAFF TGTGCCAGCAGCTCTCCTGTTCAGCCACAGAACACTGAAGCTTTCTTT
13 TRBJ1-2 TRBV6-5 NA NA CASSFEQNYGYTF TGTGCCAGCAGTTTTGAGCAAAACTATGGCTACACCTTC
15 TRBJ2-1 TRBV7-2 NA TRBD1 CASSPEQGAWNEQFF TGTGCCAGCAGCCCCGAGCAGGGGGCATGGAATGAGCAGTTCTTC
13 TRBJ2-5 TRBV7-6 NA NA CASSLGIRETQYF TGTGCCAGCAGCCTAGGGATTCGGGAGACCCAGTACTTC
15 TRBJ2-1 TRBV5-1 NA NA CASNLWGGAYNEQFF TGCGCCAGCAACCTATGGGGGGGCGCCTACAATGAGCAGTTCTTC
13 TRBJ2-7 TRBV11-1 NA NA CASSLGAGYEQYF TGTGCCAGCAGCTTAGGGGCCGGCTACGAGCAGTACTTC
17 TRBJ2-3 TRBV9 NA NA CASSVWGSGGRTDTQYF TGTGCCAGCAGCGTGTGGGGGAGTGGGGGACGCACAGATACGCAGTATTTT
13 TRBJ1-2 TRBV9 NA NA CASTQVTNYGYTF TGTGCCAGCACCCAGGTCACTAACTATGGCTACACCTTC
11 TRBJ2-2 TRBV6-5 NA NA CASSYLEELFF TGTGCCAGCAGTTACCTGGAGGAGCTGTTTTTT
14 TRBJ1-6 TRBV7-9 medium-sized NA CASRLTGEGSPLHF TGTGCCAGCAGACTGACCGGGGAAGGATCACCCCTCCACTTT
15 TRBJ2-7 TRBV9 NA NA CASSVGGGNSYEQYF TGTGCCAGCAGCGTAGGTGGCGGGAACTCCTACGAGCAGTACTTC
13 TRBJ2-1 TRBV6-5 NA NA CASSAGRSNEQFF TGTGCCAGCAGCGCAGGAAGGTCCAATGAGCAGTTCTTC
14 TRBJ1-2 TRBV6-5 NA NA CASRTDGVRDGYTF TGTGCCAGCAGGACCGACGGGGTTAGGGATGGCTACACCTTC
14 TRBJ2-7 TRBV5-6 NA TRBD1 CASSFGTGSYEQYF TGTGCCAGCAGCTTCGGGACAGGCTCCTACGAGCAGTACTTC
12 TRBJ2-7 TRBV9 NA NA CASSAQGHEQYF TGTGCCAGCAGCGCGCAGGGCCACGAGCAGTACTTC
14 TRBJ2-7 TRBV9 once TRBD2 CASSLAGAPYEQYF TGTGCCAGCAGTCTAGCGGGGGCCCCCTACGAGCAGTACTTC
15 TRBJ2-6 TRBV28 NA NA CASSLYNSGANVLTF TGTGCCAGCAGTTTATACAACTCTGGGGCCAACGTCCTGACTTTC
16 TRBJ1-2 TRBV18 NA NA CASSPTRGAGDYGYTF TGTGCCAGCTCACCGACACGAGGGGCGGGTGACTATGGCTACACCTTC
13 TRBJ2-3 TRBV2 NA NA CASRTPSTDTQYF TGTGCCAGCAGGACCCCTAGCACAGATACGCAGTATTTT
15 TRBJ2-7 TRBV13 NA NA CASSLGGAPVYEQYF TGTGCCAGCAGCTTAGGGGGTGCCCCCGTCTACGAGCAGTACTTC
12 TRBJ1-4 TRBV11-2 NA NA CASSLSREKLFF TGTGCCAGCAGCTTAAGTCGGGAAAAACTGTTTTTT
18 TRBJ2-3 TRBV15 NA TRBD2 CATSRKTILAGDTDTQYF TGTGCCACCAGCAGAAAAACTATACTAGCGGGAGACACAGATACGCAGTATTTT
15 TRBJ1-6 TRBV6-5 medium-sized TRBD1 CASSYIGTAGTPLHF TGTGCCAGCAGTTACATCGGGACAGCGGGGACACCCCTCCACTTT
13 TRBJ1-1 TRBV5-6 NA NA CASSLNRDAEAFF TGTGCCAGCAGCTTGAATCGGGACGCTGAAGCTTTCTTT
14 TRBJ1-2 TRBV4-2 NA NA CASSQDRGGHGYTF TGTGCCAGCAGCCAAGATAGGGGGGGCCATGGCTACACCTTC
16 TRBJ1-1 TRBV7-6 NA TRBD1 CASSLARDRRNTEAFF TGTGCCAGCAGCTTAGCGCGGGACAGGCGAAACACTGAAGCTTTCTTT
18 TRBJ2-7 TRBV7-9 NA NA CASSNQAGPHPNVYEQYF TGTGCCAGCAGCAACCAGGCAGGCCCTCATCCGAACGTGTACGAGCAGTACTTC
15 TRBJ1-2 TRBV5-1 NA TRBD1 CASSFNAQGGYGYTF TGCGCCAGCAGCTTTAACGCGCAGGGGGGCTATGGCTACACCTTC
14 TRBJ2-2 TRBV7-9 once NA CASSLVGKTGELFF TGTGCCAGCAGCTTGGTTGGGAAAACCGGGGAGCTGTTTTTT
16 TRBJ1-3 TRBV28 NA NA CASSFVGGDSGNTIYF TGTGCCAGCAGTTTTGTAGGGGGGGACTCTGGAAACACCATATATTTT
15 TRBJ2-3 TRBV27 NA NA CASSFGRTSTDTQYF TGTGCCAGCAGTTTCGGACGGACTAGCACAGATACGCAGTATTTT
16 TRBJ2-2 TRBV7-9 once NA CASSPAPSTNTGELFF TGTGCCAGCAGCCCTGCACCGTCTACGAACACCGGGGAGCTGTTTTTT
15 TRBJ2-5 TRBV6-6 NA NA CASSYSGIGQETQYF TGTGCCAGCAGCTACTCCGGAATCGGGCAAGAGACCCAGTACTTC
11 TRBJ1-3 TRBV9 NA NA CASGPGNTIYF TGTGCCAGCGGACCCGGAAACACCATATATTTT
18 TRBJ1-3 TRBV4-1 once NA CASSQGFRLLGAGNTIYF TGCGCCAGCAGCCAAGGCTTTAGATTATTGGGGGCTGGAAACACCATATATTTT
16 TRBJ2-7 TRBV7-8 NA NA CASGPPGGSRAYEQYF TGTGCCAGCGGGCCCCCCGGAGGAAGTCGGGCCTACGAGCAGTACTTC
14 TRBJ2-1 TRBV28 NA NA CASGPSGRVNEQFF TGTGCCAGCGGTCCCAGCGGGCGGGTGAATGAGCAGTTCTTC
15 TRBJ2-7 TRBV7-3 few NA CASSLSVRPLDEQYF TGTGCCAGCAGCTTAAGTGTGCGGCCTCTCGACGAGCAGTACTTC
15 TRBJ2-2 TRBV19 NA NA CASRNLQANTGELFF TGTGCCAGTAGGAATCTGCAAGCGAACACCGGGGAGCTGTTTTTT
16 TRBJ2-5 TRBV28 NA TRBD2 CASSYSTSGTQETQYF TGTGCCAGCAGTTACTCGACTAGCGGGACTCAAGAGACCCAGTACTTC
12 TRBJ2-7 TRBV5-1 NA NA CASSLGDYEQYF TGCGCCAGCAGCCTAGGGGACTACGAGCAGTACTTC
14 TRBJ1-1 TRBV19 NA NA CASTIKGLTTEAFF TGTGCCAGTACGATCAAGGGGTTGACTACTGAAGCTTTCTTT
15 TRBJ1-1 TRBV4-3 few NA CASSQDLPGNTEAFF TGCGCCAGCAGCCAAGATCTGCCGGGAAACACTGAAGCTTTCTTT
15 TRBJ2-1 TRBV12-5 NA NA CASVPQGGYYNEQFF TGTGCTAGTGTCCCTCAAGGGGGGTACTACAATGAGCAGTTCTTC
17 TRBJ1-2 TRBV11-2 NA NA CASSLVGWAETNYGYTF TGTGCCAGCAGCTTAGTAGGATGGGCCGAAACTAACTATGGCTACACCTTC